The present TCR beta chain was sequenced within a study of T cell repertoires in cytomegalovirus infection. Study results and limitations: Adding up the frequency of public TCR beta families identified people who carried CMV plus the relevant HLA.

Each CDR3 protein is one row after TCRdb ran MiXCR on the reads. The table shows over 150,000 distinct CDR3 sequences, with roughly 19% occurring only once. Germline V gives CDR1 MNHEY, CDR2 SVGAGI. V dropped 7 bases and J dropped 5; count of bases not matched to a gene: 14. The CDR3 is 17 residues long. This clonotype was detected only a few times. What it binds is not known. The rearrangement links TRBV6-5 to TRBJ2-2, with TRBD1 identical over 9 bases. This sequence was found in a human donor in good health (CMV status not recorded). Some clones in this sample may be carry-over from other donors' samples. The sequencing sample was made of PBMCs. The CDR3 nucleotides are TGTGCCAGCAAGGTACAGGGGGCTATCTCATGGACCGGGGAGCTGTTTTTT. As protein: CASKVQGAISWTGELFF.